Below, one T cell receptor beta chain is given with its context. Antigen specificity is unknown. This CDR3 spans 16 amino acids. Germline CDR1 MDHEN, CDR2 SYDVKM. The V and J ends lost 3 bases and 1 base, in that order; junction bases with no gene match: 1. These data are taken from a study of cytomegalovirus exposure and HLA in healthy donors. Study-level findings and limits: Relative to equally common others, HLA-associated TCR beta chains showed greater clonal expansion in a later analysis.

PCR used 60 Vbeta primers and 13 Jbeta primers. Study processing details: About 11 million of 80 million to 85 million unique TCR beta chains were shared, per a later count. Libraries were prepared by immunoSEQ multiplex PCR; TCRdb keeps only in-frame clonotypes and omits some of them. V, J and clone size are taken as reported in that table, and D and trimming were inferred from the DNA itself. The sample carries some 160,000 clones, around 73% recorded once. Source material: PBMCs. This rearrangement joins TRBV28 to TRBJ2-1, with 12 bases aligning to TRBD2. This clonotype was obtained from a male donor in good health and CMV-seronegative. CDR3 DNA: TGTGCCAGCAGTTTCCTAGCGGGGGGGTCCTACAATGAGCAGTTCTTC. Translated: CASSFLAGGSYNEQFF.